The clone carrying this T cell receptor (beta chain) occurred once. The antigen remains unidentified. The data belong to a study of T cells in localized non-small cell lung cancer. Study-wide results and caveats: Owing to sequencing of a solitary tumor region, heterogeneity cannot be discounted. The study detected a median approximately 54 of the top 100 tumor clones in adjacent lung. Overall survival was longer when the density of T cells in the blood was higher. Uninvolved adjacent lung showed the highest T cell clonality, exceeding tumor.

CDR1 SGHVS and CDR2 FQNEAQ come from the germline V gene. The V end lost 2 bases, the J end lost 5 bases, and 9 bases lay between the germline ends. The CDR3 extends over 13 amino acids. Clones were sequenced by immunoSEQ multiplex PCR, and TCRdb holds only the in-frame ones, with some missing. The data contain roughly 24,000 clones, 85% to 95% of them singletons. The clonotype originates from a female donor older than 55 with stage II squamous cell lung carcinoma. Material: peripheral blood, obtained before any cancer treatment. The chain uses TRBV7-8 and TRBJ2-5, with no clear D. CDR3 nucleotides: TGTGCCAGCAGCTTACGGCCTGGGGAGACCCAGTACTTC. It translates to CASSLRPGETQYF.